This T cell receptor (beta chain) was captured in a study of technical replicates of blood from a few donors. V shed 6 bases and J 5 bases; nucleotides not matched to a gene: 11. CDR3 length: 14 amino acids. Looked up from germline, CDR1 is SQVTM and CDR2 is ANQGSEA. The data were produced by immunoSEQ multiplex PCR, yet TCRdb's version contains in-frame clones alone and is incomplete. The table has about 16,000 clones, about nine tenths seen once. The chain carries TRBV29-1 and TRBJ1-2; 8 bases match TRBD1. This TCR was sampled from a human donor in good health. Sequencing input: PBMCs. As DNA, the CDR3 is TGCAGCGTCGAGGGGCAGGGGGCATATTATGGCTACACCTTC. The encoded protein is CSVEGQGAYYGYTF.